The source of this T cell receptor (beta chain) is a study of T cells in Graves' hyperthyroidism and ophthalmopathy. Looking at the study overall: Upon initial diagnosis and before any treatment, peripheral blood was collected.

At least ten counts were recorded for this clonotype. Based on clinical symptoms, serum thyroxine and TRAb, thyroid ultrasound and orbital computed tomography, diagnoses were reached. RNA transcripts yielded amplified TCR beta CDR3 regions. A set of HTBI primers served as the primers for a first-round RT-PCR of the TCR CDR3. One entry per CDR3 protein, called by TCRdb with MiXCR from the multiplex PCR reads. The data contain approximately 400,000 distinct CDR3 sequences, around 16% of them singletons. The CDR3 spans 14 residues. In germline, CDR1 is DFQATT, CDR2 SNEGSKA (reference sequence). Trimming removed 0 bases at V and 4 bases at J, with 10 bases between.

V usage is TRBV20-1 and J usage is TRBJ1-5, with D possibly TRBD1 on 6 matching bases. The sequence derives from a woman aged 18-29 years with Graves' hyperthyroidism. Source material: blood. The CDR3 spells CSARDQGKNQPQHF. The CDR3, as DNA: TGCAGTGCTAGAGATCAGGGGAAGAATCAGCCCCAGCATTTT.